The 19 T cell receptor beta chains listed next were all sequenced from one sample in a study of CD4 T cells in relation to SARS-CoV-2 and coronaviruses. The antigens for these receptors are not known. The repertoire was sequenced with immunoSEQ multiplex PCR; TCRdb's copy has only in-frame clones and lacks some. Of 25,000 or so clones in the sample, 65% to 80% were seen once. Before the COVID-19 pandemic, during about 2010-2019, CD4+ T cells were taken from unexposed donors. The cells were cultured for about ten days before CD4+ T cells were isolated. The source material was CD4+ T cells from PBMCs, cultured in vitro. The receptors come from a human donor in good health.

This rearrangement joins TRBV6-5 to TRBJ2-5; 10 nucleotides line up with TRBD1. The CDR3 sequence is 14 residues long. In germline, CDR1 is MNHEY, CDR2 SVGAGI. Losses at the gene ends were 4 bases for V and 4 bases for J; bases not matched to a gene: 3. CDR3 loop: CASSWDRGAETQYF. The CDR3 DNA reads as TGTGCCAGCAGTTGGGACAGGGGAGCAGAGACCCAGTACTTC.

This sequence joins TRBV4-3 and TRBJ2-3; 14 nucleotides agree with TRBD2. This CDR3 is 17 amino acids long. J gave up 4 bases and V 1 base, and 4 bases lay outside the gene matches. Germline V CDR1 and CDR2: LGHNA, YSLEER. CDR3 coding DNA: TGCGCCAGCAGCCAAGCCTCGACTAGCGGGAGGGCAGATACGCAGTATTTT. Translating gives CASSQASTSGRADTQYF.

The chain has TRBV6-5 and TRBJ2-7, with a tentative D call TRBD1 (6 bases). CDR1 is MNHEY, CDR2 SVGAGI, per germline. The V end lost 6 bases, the J end lost 9 bases, and 24 bases lay between the germline ends. This CDR3 spans 15 amino acids. DNA of the CDR3: TGTGCCAGCAGCCCCGACCAGGCCCCCCTAGGGGGGCAGTACTTC. Residues: CASSPDQAPLGGQYF.

This chain connects TRBV12-3 or TRBV12-4 to TRBJ2-5, with D tentatively TRBD1 (5 bases). Trimming took 3 bases from V and 1 from J, leaving 6 bases between them. The CDR3 is 13 amino acids. CDR3 amino acids: CASSFGAQETQYF. In DNA, the CDR3 is TGTGCCAGCAGTTTTGGGGCCCAAGAGACCCAGTACTTC.

The chain carries TRBV29-1 and TRBJ1-2, with 9 nucleotides matching TRBD1. The germline V gene encodes CDR1 SQVTM and CDR2 ANQGSEA. The CDR3 is 12 amino acids. Germline trimming cut 6 bases from V and 4 bases from J; bases unmatched to any gene: 3. CDR3 sequence reads: CSVGQGLYGYTF. The CDR3 coding sequence is TGCAGCGTGGGACAGGGACTCTATGGCTACACCTTC.

This clone has a single count. The gene calls are TRBV11-2 and TRBJ1-2, with 10 bases lining up with TRBD1. The length of the CDR3 is 14 residues. With V trimmed by 7 bases and J by 7 bases, 9 bases remained unmatched. Per the germline V gene, CDR1 is SGHAT and CDR2 is FQNNGV. DNA for the CDR3: TGTGCCAGCACCGAGGGACAGGGGATTACTGGCTACACCTTC. This sequence encodes CASTEGQGITGYTF.

This sequence joins TRBV9 and TRBJ1-2; D is ambiguous. Germline CDR1 SGDLS, CDR2 YYNGEE. The CDR3 length is 18 residues. Trimming took off 4 bases at V and 4 bases at J, with 26 bases between the two ends. The CDR3 reads CASSPPGSFASVSYGYTF. The CDR3 DNA reads as TGTGCCAGCAGCCCTCCGGGATCATTTGCCTCCGTTAGCTATGGCTACACCTTC. The full variable domain, rest sourced from reference TRBV9 and TRBJ1-2, is DSGVTQTPKHLITATGQRVTLRCSPRSGDLSVYWYQQSLDQGLQFLIQYYNGEERAKGNILERFSAQQFPDLHSELNLSSLELGDSALYFCASSPPGSFASVSYGYTFGSGTRLTVV.

V and J are TRBV4-3 and TRBJ2-1; tentatively, D is TRBD1 or TRBD2 (6 bases each). Looked up from germline, CDR1 is LGHNA and CDR2 is YSLEER. V gave up 0 bases and J gave up 1 base, with 10 bases separating them. The CDR3 runs 16 residues. The CDR3 loop reads CASSQEGGQSYNEQFF. CDR3 sequence (DNA): TGCGCCAGCAGCCAAGAGGGAGGACAGTCCTACAATGAGCAGTTCTTC.

This clone was observed a few times. This chain uses TRBV10-2 with TRBJ2-7; D might be TRBD1 or TRBD2, each matching 5 bases. V gave up 4 bases and J gave up 2 bases, with 12 bases separating them. This CDR3 is 14 amino acids long. Germline V gene sequence: CDR1 WSHSY, CDR2 SAAADI. Written as DNA, the CDR3 is TGCGCCAGCAGTGGAGGGGTCAGACCCTACGAGCAGTACTTC. Its protein is CASSGGVRPYEQYF.

The genes are TRBV5-1 and TRBJ1-1; D perhaps matches TRBD1 (5 bases). Germline V gives CDR1 SGHRS, CDR2 YFSETQ. CDR3 length: 16 amino acids. V lost 4 bases to trimming and J lost 1 base, with 17 bases between them. For the CDR3, the DNA is TGCGCCAGCAGCCCGGGGGACGGACTCCAGAACACTGAAGCTTTCTTT. It specifies CASSPGDGLQNTEAFF. Combining the CDR3 with reference TRBV5-1 and TRBJ1-1 gives the whole variable domain KAGVTQTPRYLIKTRGQQVTLSCSPISGHRSVSWYQQTPGQGLQFLFEYFSETQRNKGNFPGRFSGRQFSNSRSEMNVSTLELGDSALYLCASSPGDGLQNTEAFFGQGTRLTVV.

The gene calls are TRBV2 and TRBJ2-5; TRBD2 matches 9 bases. CDR1 SNHLY and CDR2 FYNNEI come from the germline V gene. J lost 1 base, V lost 2 bases, and 5 bases had no gene match. There are 16 residues in the CDR3. The CDR3 is CASSEPGLAGQETQYF. The CDR3 DNA reads as TGTGCCAGCAGTGAACCGGGACTAGCTGGCCAAGAGACCCAGTACTTC. Looking up the rest from reference TRBV2 and TRBJ2-5 gives the full variable domain: EPEVTQTPSHQVTQMGQEVILRCVPISNHLYFYWYRQILGQKVEFLVSFYNNEISEKSEIFDDQFSVERPDGSNFTLKIRSTKLEDSAMYFCASSEPGLAGQETQYFGPGTRLLVL.

The rearrangement uses TRBV11-2 and TRBJ2-7, with 8 bases matching TRBD2. Germline lookup yields CDR1 SGHAT and CDR2 FQNNGV. This CDR3 contains 15 residues. J gave up 4 bases and V 5 bases, and 10 bases lay outside the gene matches. In DNA form, the CDR3 reads TGTGCCAGCAGCCCTAGGACCAGCGGGGGATACGAGCAGTACTTC. Its translation is CASSPRTSGGYEQYF.

CDR3 amino acids: CASSLEGGWNYEQYF. CDR3 sequence (DNA): TGTGCCAGCAGTTTAGAGGGCGGGTGGAACTACGAGCAGTACTTC. The chain has TRBV28 and TRBJ2-7, with TRBD2 as a possible D gene (5 bases). CDR3 length: 15 amino acids. Germline values: CDR1 MDHEN, CDR2 SYDVKM. Trimming took 2 bases from V and 3 from J, leaving 14 bases between them.

The J gene is TRBJ1-2, the V gene TRBV6-5; D unclear. Germline V CDR1 and CDR2: MNHEY, SVGAGI. CDR3 length equals 14 residues. Trimming removed 0 bases from V and 8 bases from J, with 13 bases in between. DNA of the CDR3: TGTGCCAGCAGTTACTCGCCAGGCGCAGGAGGCTACACCTTC. It codes for CASSYSPGAGGYTF.

This chain joins TRBV10-3 and TRBJ2-1; 11 nucleotides match TRBD2. Germline values: CDR1 ENHRY, CDR2 SYGVKD. This CDR3 has 14 amino acids. The V segment lost 6 bases and the J segment 3 bases; nucleotides outside the gene matches: 1. The chain's CDR3 is CAISTSGGYNEQFF. For the CDR3, the DNA is TGTGCCATCAGCACTAGCGGGGGCTACAATGAGCAGTTCTTC.

The rearrangement uses TRBV6-2 or TRBV6-3 and TRBJ2-7; the D gene is possibly TRBD1 (6 bases). Looked up from germline, CDR1 is MNHEY and CDR2 is SVGEGT. The CDR3 contains 14 residues. The V gene lost 5 bases and the J gene lost 3 bases, with 14 bases spanning the gap. The CDR3 nucleotides are TGTGCCAGCAGTGGACAGTTTCAATACTACGAGCAGTACTTC. Translating it yields CASSGQFQYYEQYF.

This clone was seen only a few times. The J gene is TRBJ2-2, the V gene TRBV7-2; TRBD1 agrees at 7 bases. CDR1 and CDR2 (germline): SGHTA, FQGNSA. V was pared by 5 bases and J by 6 bases, with 6 bases of the junction left unmatched. The CDR3 is 14 amino acids. As DNA, the CDR3 is TGTGCCAGCAGCCTTAGACAGGGCGCCGGGGAGCTGTTTTTT. It translates to CASSLRQGAGELFF.

This chain links TRBV19 with TRBJ2-3, with TRBD2 matching over 10 bases. CDR3 length: 15 residues. From germline, CDR1 is LNHDA and CDR2 SQIVND (reference sequence). Trimming cost V 3 bases and J 5 bases; bases outside gene matches: 5. CDR3 coding DNA: TGTGCCAGTAGTATCAAGCGGGGGGGCCTAGATACGCAGTATTTT. It encodes CASSIKRGGLDTQYF.

This chain joins TRBV11-2 and TRBJ2-3; D is ambiguous. V lost 5 bases and J lost 4, with 7 bases in between. The CDR3 is made up of 12 amino acids. Germline V gene lookup returns CDR1 SGHAT and CDR2 FQNNGV. CDR3 protein: CASSPSPDTQYF. The CDR3 nucleotides read TGTGCCAGCAGCCCCTCGCCAGATACGCAGTATTTT.